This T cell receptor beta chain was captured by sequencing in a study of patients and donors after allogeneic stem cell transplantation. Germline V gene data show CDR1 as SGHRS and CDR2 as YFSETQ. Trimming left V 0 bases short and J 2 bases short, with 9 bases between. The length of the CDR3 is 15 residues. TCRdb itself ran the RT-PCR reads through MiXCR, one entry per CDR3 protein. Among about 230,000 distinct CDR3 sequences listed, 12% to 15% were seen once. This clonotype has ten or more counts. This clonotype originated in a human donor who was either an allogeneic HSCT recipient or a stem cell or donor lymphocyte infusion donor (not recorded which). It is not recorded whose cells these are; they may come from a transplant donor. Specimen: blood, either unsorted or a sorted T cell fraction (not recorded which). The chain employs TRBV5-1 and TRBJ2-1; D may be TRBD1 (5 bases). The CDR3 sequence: CASSLVGEPYNEQFF. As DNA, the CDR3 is TGCGCCAGCAGCTTGGTAGGGGAACCCTACAATGAGCAGTTCTTC. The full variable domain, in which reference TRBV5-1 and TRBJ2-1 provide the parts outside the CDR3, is KAGVTQTPRYLIKTRGQQVTLSCSPISGHRSVSWYQQTPGQGLQFLFEYFSETQRNKGNFPGRFSGRQFSNSRSEMNVSTLELGDSALYLCASSLVGEPYNEQFFGPGTRLTVL.